Detailed here is one T cell receptor beta chain. Germline CDR1 reads MDHEN; CDR2 reads SYDVKM. V lost 5 bases to trimming and J lost 0 bases, with 11 bases between them. The CDR3 loop spans 14 amino acids. Method: immunoSEQ multiplex PCR; TCRdb's copy keeps in-frame clones and lacks some. This sample has 90,000 to 120,000 clones, with 90% to 95% found just once. This entry comes from a study of T cell responses to AZD1222 COVID-19 vaccine. The chain employs TRBV28 and TRBJ2-7, with unresolved D. The sequencing here drew on peripheral blood, taken on day 0 of AZD1222 vaccination. The receptor comes from an adult in good health. In nucleotides, the CDR3 is TGTGCCAGCAGTCGGGCAGGCGGCTCCTACGAGCAGTACTTC. It yields the protein CASSRAGGSYEQYF.